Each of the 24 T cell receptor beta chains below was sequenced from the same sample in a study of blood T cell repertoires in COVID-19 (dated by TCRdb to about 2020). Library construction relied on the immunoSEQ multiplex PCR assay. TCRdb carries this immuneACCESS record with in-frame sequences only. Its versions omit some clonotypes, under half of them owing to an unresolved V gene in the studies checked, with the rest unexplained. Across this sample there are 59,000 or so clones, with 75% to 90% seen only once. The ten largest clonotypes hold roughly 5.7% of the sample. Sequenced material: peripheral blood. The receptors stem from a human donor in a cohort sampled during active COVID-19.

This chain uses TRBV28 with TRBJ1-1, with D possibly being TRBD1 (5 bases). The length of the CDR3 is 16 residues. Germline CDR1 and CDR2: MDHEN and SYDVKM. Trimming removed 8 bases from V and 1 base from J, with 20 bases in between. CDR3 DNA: TGTGCCAGCCCGACAAAGGGGAGGCCCGCGAACACTGAAGCTTTCTTT. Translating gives CASPTKGRPANTEAFF.

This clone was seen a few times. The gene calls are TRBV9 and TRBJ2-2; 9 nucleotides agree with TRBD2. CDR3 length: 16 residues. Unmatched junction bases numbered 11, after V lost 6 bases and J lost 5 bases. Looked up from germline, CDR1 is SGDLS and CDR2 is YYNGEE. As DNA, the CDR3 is TGTGCCAGCACCCGCCCGGGTAGCGGGGGTACCGGGGAGCTGTTTTTT. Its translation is CASTRPGSGGTGELFF.

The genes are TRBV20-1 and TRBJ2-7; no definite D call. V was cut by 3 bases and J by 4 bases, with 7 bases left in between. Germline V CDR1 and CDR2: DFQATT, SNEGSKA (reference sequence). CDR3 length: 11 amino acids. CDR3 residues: CSASNLYEQYF. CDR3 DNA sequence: TGCAGTGCTAGCAACTTATACGAGCAGTACTTC.

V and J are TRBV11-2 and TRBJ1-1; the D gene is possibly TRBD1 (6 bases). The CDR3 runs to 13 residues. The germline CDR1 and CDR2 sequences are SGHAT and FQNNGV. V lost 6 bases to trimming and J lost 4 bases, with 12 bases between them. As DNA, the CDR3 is TGTGCCAGCAGAAGAGGGGGGGTCACTGAAGCTTTCTTT. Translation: CASRRGGVTEAFF.

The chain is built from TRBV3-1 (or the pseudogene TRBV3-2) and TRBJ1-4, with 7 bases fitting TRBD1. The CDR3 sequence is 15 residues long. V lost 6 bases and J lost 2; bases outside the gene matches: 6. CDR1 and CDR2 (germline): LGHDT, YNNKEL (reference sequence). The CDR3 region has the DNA TGTGCCAGCAGTATTTCAGGGGGGACTAATGAAAAACTGTTTTTT. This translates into CASSISGGTNEKLFF.

CDR3 loop: CASSLEGSETQYF. The CDR3 DNA follows: TGCGCCAGCAGCTTAGAGGGATCAGAGACCCAGTACTTC. The chain employs TRBV5-1 and TRBJ2-5; TRBD2 might be the D (5 bases). Germline CDR1 and CDR2: SGHRS and YFSETQ. V lost 2 bases and J lost 4, with 9 bases in between. The length of the CDR3 is 13 residues.

The CDR3 is CASSLLQAGQVDTQYF. In nucleotides, the CDR3 is TGCGCCAGCAGCTTGCTGCAGGCGGGGCAGGTAGATACGCAGTATTTT. V usage is TRBV5-1 and J usage is TRBJ2-3; weak D call: TRBD2 (6 bases). Germline V lookup: CDR1 SGHRS, CDR2 YFSETQ. V was pared by 1 base and J by 5 bases, with 17 bases between. The CDR3 loop spans 16 amino acids. The complete variable domain, with remaining parts taken from reference TRBV5-1 and TRBJ2-3, reads KAGVTQTPRYLIKTRGQQVTLSCSPISGHRSVSWYQQTPGQGLQFLFEYFSETQRNKGNFPGRFSGRQFSNSRSEMNVSTLELGDSALYLCASSLLQAGQVDTQYFGPGTRLTVL.

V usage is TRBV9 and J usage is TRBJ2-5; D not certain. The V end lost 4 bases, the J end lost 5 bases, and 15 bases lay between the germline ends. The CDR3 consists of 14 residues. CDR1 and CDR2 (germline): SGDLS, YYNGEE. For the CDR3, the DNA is TGTGCCAGCAGCAAGTTGAGTTCCGAGGAGACCCAGTACTTC. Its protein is CASSKLSSEETQYF.

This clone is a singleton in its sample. The CDR3 protein is CASSATGPSSGNTIYF. Here the CDR3 DNA reads TGCGCCAGCAGCGCGACAGGACCGAGCTCTGGAAACACCATATATTTT. J is TRBJ1-3 and V is TRBV5-1; tentatively, D is TRBD1 (6 bases). The CDR3 has 16 amino acids. Germline V lookup: CDR1 SGHRS, CDR2 YFSETQ. V dropped 4 bases and J dropped 0 bases, with 14 bases sitting between them.

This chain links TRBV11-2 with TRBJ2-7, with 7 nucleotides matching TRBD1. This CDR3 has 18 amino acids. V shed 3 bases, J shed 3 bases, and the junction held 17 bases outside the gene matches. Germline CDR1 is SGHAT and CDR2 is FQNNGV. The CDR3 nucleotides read TGTGCCAGCAGCTTTAGCCCCCTGACCGGGACAGTCTTCTACGAGCAGTACTTC. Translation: CASSFSPLTGTVFYEQYF.

CDR3: CASRRGTVATEAFF. CDR3 bases: TGTGCCAGTAGACGGGGGACGGTCGCTACTGAAGCTTTCTTT. This chain uses TRBV19 with TRBJ1-1; TRBD1 is a possible D gene (5 bases). Germline CDR1 and CDR2: LNHDA and SQIVND (reference sequence). The CDR3 runs to 14 residues. V was shortened by 6 bases and J by 5 bases, with 16 bases between the two germline ends.

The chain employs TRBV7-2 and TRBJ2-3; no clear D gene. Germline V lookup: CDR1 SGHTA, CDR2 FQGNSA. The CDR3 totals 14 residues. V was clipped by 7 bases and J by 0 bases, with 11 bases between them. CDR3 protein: CASTSSPSTDTQYF. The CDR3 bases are TGTGCCAGCACCTCGTCCCCCAGCACAGATACGCAGTATTTT. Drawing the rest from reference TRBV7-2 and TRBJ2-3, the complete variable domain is GAGVSQSPSNKVTEKGKDVELRCDPISGHTALYWYRQSLGQGLEFLIYFQGNSAPDKSGLPSDRFSAERTGGSVSTLTIQRTQQEDSAVYLCASTSSPSTDTQYFGPGTRLTVL.

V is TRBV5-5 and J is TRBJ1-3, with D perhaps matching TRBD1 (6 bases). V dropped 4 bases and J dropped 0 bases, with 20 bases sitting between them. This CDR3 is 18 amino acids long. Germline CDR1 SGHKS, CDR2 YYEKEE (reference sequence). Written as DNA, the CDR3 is TGTGCCAGCAGCCCCCAATCGGGGGGGGCCATCTCTGGAAACACCATATATTTT. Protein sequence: CASSPQSGGAISGNTIYF.

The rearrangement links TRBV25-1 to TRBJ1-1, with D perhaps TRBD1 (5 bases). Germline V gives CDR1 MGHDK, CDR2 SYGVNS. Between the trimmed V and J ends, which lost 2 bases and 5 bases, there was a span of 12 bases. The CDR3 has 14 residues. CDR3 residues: CASSEGAFGTEAFF. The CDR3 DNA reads TGTGCCAGCAGTGAAGGGGCCTTCGGGACTGAAGCTTTCTTT.

The CDR3 DNA is TGCGCCAGCAGCGTCGGCGGCGCACGGGATGAAAAACTGTTTTTT. Protein product: CASSVGGARDEKLFF. The V call is TRBV5-1, the J call TRBJ1-4, with D hard to call. This CDR3 spans 15 amino acids. V was clipped by 4 bases and J by 6 bases, with 16 bases between them. CDR1 is SGHRS, CDR2 YFSETQ, per germline. Full variable domain (remainder filled in from reference TRBV5-1 and TRBJ1-4): KAGVTQTPRYLIKTRGQQVTLSCSPISGHRSVSWYQQTPGQGLQFLFEYFSETQRNKGNFPGRFSGRQFSNSRSEMNVSTLELGDSALYLCASSVGGARDEKLFFGSGTQLSVL.

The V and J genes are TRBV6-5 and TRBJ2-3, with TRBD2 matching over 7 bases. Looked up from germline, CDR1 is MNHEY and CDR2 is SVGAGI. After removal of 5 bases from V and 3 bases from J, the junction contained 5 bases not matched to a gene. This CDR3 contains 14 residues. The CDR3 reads CASSLGGVTDTQYF. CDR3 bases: TGTGCCAGCAGTCTGGGGGGGGTAACAGATACGCAGTATTTT.

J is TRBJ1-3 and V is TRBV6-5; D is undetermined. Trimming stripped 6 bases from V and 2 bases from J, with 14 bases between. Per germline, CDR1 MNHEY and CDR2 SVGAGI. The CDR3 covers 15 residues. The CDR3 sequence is CASSLHGVPGNTIYF. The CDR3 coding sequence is TGTGCCAGCAGCCTACACGGAGTCCCTGGAAACACCATATATTTT.

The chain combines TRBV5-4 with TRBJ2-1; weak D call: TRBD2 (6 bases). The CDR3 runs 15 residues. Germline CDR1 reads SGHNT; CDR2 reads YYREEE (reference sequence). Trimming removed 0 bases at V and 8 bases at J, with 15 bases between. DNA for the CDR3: TGTGCCAGCAGCTTGGATCTGTCGGGGGACCATGAGCAGTTCTTC. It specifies CASSLDLSGDHEQFF.

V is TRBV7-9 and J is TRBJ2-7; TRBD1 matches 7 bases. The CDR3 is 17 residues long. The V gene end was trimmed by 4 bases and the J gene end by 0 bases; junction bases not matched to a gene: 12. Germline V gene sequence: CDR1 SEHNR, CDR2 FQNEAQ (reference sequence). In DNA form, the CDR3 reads TGTGCCAGCAGCTCCAAATCTTTTAGGGACAGCTCCTACGAGCAGTACTTC. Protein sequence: CASSSKSFRDSSYEQYF.

DNA for the CDR3: TGCAGCTCCGACAGGGTATCCTACAATGAGCAGTTCTTC. Translated: CSSDRVSYNEQFF. This rearrangement joins TRBV29-1 to TRBJ2-1; 7 nucleotides agree with TRBD1. In germline, CDR1 is SQVTM, CDR2 ANQGSEA. V gave up 8 bases and J gave up 1 base; unmatched junction bases: 5. This CDR3 is 13 amino acids long.

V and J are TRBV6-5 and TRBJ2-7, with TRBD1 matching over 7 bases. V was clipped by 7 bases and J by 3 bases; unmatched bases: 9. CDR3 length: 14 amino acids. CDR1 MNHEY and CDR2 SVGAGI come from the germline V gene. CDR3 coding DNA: TGTGCCAGCACCAACCGGGACAGCTTCTACGAGCAGTACTTC. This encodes CASTNRDSFYEQYF.

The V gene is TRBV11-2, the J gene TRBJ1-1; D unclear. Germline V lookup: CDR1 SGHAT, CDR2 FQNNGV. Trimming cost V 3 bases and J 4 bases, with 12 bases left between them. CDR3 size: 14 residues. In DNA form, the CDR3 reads TGTGCCAGCAGCTTGAGTAGCATCGGCACTGAAGCTTTCTTT. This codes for CASSLSSIGTEAFF.

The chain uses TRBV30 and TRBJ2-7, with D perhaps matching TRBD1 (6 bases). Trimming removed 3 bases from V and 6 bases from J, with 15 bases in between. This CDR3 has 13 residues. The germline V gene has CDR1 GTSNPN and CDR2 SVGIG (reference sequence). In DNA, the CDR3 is TGTGCCTGGAGCGCCACAGGGTTCGGCGAGCAGTACTTC. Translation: CAWSATGFGEQYF.

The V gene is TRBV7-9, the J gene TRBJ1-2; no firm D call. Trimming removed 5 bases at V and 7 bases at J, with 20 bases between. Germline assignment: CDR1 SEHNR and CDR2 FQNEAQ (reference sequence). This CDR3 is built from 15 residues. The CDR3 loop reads CASSPDLSGRGGYTF. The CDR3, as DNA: TGTGCCAGCAGCCCAGACCTATCAGGCCGTGGTGGCTACACCTTC.